This record covers a single T cell receptor beta chain. As part of library construction, unique molecular identifiers were attached to individual cDNA molecules. TCRdb re-analysed the 5' RACE reads in MiXCR, keeping a single row per CDR3 protein. The sample lists about 97,000 distinct CDR3 sequences; around 13% were seen once. Germline assignment: CDR1 SGHAT and CDR2 FQNNGV. This CDR3 contains 15 residues. The germline V and J ends were trimmed by 5 bases and 4 bases, with 16 bases remaining between them. The data are from a study of early T cells in non-severe SARS-CoV-2 infection. J is TRBJ2-3 and V is TRBV11-2; D gene unclear. The sequence was collected from an adult who was a healthcare worker with PCR-confirmed SARS-CoV-2 infection or an uninfected control (not recorded which). The sample consisted of whole blood. Here the CDR3 reads CASSTRPQVADTQYF. The CDR3, as DNA: TGTGCCAGCAGCACGCGGCCCCAAGTAGCAGATACGCAGTATTTT.